This TCR beta chain was sequenced in a study of immune evolution from preneoplasia to lung adenocarcinoma (dated by TCRdb to the early 2020s). As for the study more broadly: The study profiled immune contexture across lung adenocarcinoma precursors and invasive adenocarcinoma using immune gene expression, TCR sequencing and multiplex immunofluorescence. Resected precursor lesions (AAH, AIS, MIA) and invasive adenocarcinomas were compared against paired morphologically normal lung tissue. The sample size depended on which specimens were available, not on a prior power calculation. The immune data were integrated with whole exome sequencing and methylation data obtained from the same cohort of nodules. A total of under 60 patients with pulmonary nodules who underwent surgical resection were included in the overall cohort. TCR sequencing data came from 45 to 65 patients. According to the study, fewer than 130 samples went through TCR sequencing. Class I HLA alleles were inferred from exome data with POLYSOLVER, and allele-specific HLA loss was detected with LOHHLA. The investigation overall reported the following: The findings rested on association rather than direct causation, and larger cohorts with long-term follow-up and longitudinal biopsies were considered necessary. Top T cell clone frequencies were highest in normal lung and appeared to decrease progressively from AAH through AIS, MIA and invasive adenocarcinoma. Normal lung showed the highest clonality, whereas later-stage lesions appeared to have higher T cell density and diversity but lower clonality. All patients were from Japan and China, so applicability to Western populations was uncertain.

Resection was performed on patients in Japan or China between the mid-2010s and the late 2010s. Histologic diagnosis of each case was confirmed independently by two lung cancer pathologists on H&E slides. FFPE tissue was used for DNA isolation with the AllPrep DNA/RNA FFPE Kit. TCR beta CDR3 regions were sequenced from DNA using the immunoSEQ hsTCRbeta Kit. Per the source publication's procedure: The ImmunoSEQ Analyzer was used to analyse the TCR sequencing data. T cell clonality was defined as 1 minus Pielou's evenness, calculated on productive rearrangements. To measure T cell diversity, the inverse Simpson index was applied to productive templates. T cell density was defined as TCR beta template counts normalized to usable DNA, with usable DNA estimated by amplifying and sequencing housekeeping genes. Two-sided Kruskal-Wallis tests were used to compare TCR metrics between histologic stages. TCRdb stores this immuneACCESS table with in-frame sequences only. Part of the clones is absent; in the studies checked, under half of the shortfall reflects unresolved V genes, and no reason is known for the rest. V and J calls and clone size come straight from that table; D and trimming were deduced from the DNA. A total of around 4,500 clones appear in this sample, 81% of them only once. The ten largest clones take up almost 6% of the sample.

This clone was observed a single time. Its antigen target is currently unknown. The record has no base qualities; no much larger clone is one base away. Reading from cysteine to phenylalanine, the CDR3 counts 16 amino acids. The retained sequence is limited to the CDR3, 48 bases, with the frame set at the first base. CDR1 and CDR2, looked up from the germline V gene (reference sequence), are SEHNR and FQNEAQ. V loses 7 bases at its end and J loses 6 bases; junction bases beyond the gene matches: 13. This TCR derives from a person aged 65 to 85 with lung adenocarcinoma. Sequencing was performed on FFPE adjacent normal lung tissue. The rearrangement combines TRBV7-9 with TRBJ2-7, with 12 middle bases fitting TRBD1. The CDR3 reads CASTYPQGQGAVEQYF. The nucleotides read TGTGCCAGCACATATCCCCAGGGACAGGGGGCTGTCGAGCAGTACTTC.